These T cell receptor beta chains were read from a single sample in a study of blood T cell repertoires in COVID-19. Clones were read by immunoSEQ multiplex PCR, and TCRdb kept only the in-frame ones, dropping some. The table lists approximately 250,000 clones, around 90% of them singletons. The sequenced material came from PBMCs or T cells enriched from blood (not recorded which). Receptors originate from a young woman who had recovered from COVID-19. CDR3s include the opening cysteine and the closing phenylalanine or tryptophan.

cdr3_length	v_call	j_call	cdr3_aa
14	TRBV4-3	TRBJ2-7	CASSPGGRTYEQYF
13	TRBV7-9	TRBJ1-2	CASSVDRGDGYTF
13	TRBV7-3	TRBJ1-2	CASSLTGGYGYTF
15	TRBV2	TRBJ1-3	CASSDYPGSGNTIYF
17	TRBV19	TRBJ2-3	CASSIPLSGGAADTQYF
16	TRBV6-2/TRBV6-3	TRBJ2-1	CASSSLAGFSYNEQFF
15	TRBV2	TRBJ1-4	CASSGTGGLREKLFF
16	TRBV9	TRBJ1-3	CASSGSHPGPGNTIYF
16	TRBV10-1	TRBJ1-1	CASSADRGLPNTEAFF
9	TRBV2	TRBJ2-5	CASSVSQYF
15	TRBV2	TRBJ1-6	CASRPRQGGNSPLHF
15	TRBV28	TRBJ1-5	CASIPGSGYNQPQHF
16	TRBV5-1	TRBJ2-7	CASSSGLGQETYEQYF
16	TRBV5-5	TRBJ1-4	CASSPGGAGGNEKLFF
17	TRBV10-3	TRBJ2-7	CAISEPSAGPTSGKQYF
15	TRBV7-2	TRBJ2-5	CASRLAGGPQETQYF